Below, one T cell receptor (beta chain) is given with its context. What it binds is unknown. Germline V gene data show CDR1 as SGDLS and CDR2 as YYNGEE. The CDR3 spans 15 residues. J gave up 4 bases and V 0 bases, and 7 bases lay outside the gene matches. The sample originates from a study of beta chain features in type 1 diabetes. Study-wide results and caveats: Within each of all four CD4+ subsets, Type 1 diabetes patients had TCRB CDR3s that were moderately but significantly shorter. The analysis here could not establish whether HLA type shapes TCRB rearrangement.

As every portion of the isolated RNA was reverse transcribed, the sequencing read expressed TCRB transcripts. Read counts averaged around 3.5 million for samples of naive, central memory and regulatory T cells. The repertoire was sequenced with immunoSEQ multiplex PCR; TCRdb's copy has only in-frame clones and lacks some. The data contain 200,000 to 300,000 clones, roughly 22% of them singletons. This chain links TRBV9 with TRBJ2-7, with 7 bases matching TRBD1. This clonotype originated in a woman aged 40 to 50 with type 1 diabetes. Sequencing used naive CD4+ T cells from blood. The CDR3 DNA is TGTGCCAGCAGCGTAGCAGGGGGACCAGTATACGAGCAGTACTTC. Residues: CASSVAGGPVYEQYF.